This TCR beta chain was captured by sequencing in a study of blood T cell repertoires in COVID-19. Study-level background: T cells, B-cell-depleted T cells, or PBMCs provided the cDNA or gDNA that served as material.

Original methodology: It was from reference gene primer amplification that nucleated cell counts were estimated. Profiled with immunoSEQ multiplex PCR; TCRdb holds only in-frame clones, not every one. The V and J calls and clone size were taken over from that table, and D and trimming were inferred from the DNA. The sample yields 200,000 to 250,000 clones, 92% seen once. Patients from Seattle were sampled longitudinally, starting during active infection. Trimming took 4 bases from V and 11 from J, leaving 17 bases between them. CDR3 size: 14 residues. Germline CDR1 LNHDA, CDR2 SQIVND (reference sequence).

V is TRBV19 and J is TRBJ1-4; D is possibly TRBD1 (6 bases). Sequenced material: peripheral blood. This clonotype was sampled from a man aged 25-40 years with COVID-19, enrolled during active disease. This CDR3 reads CASSTDRSVVKLFF. Here the CDR3 DNA reads TGTGCCAGTAGTACCGACAGGTCGGTTGTTAAACTGTTTTTT.